These T cell receptor beta chains were read from a single sample in a study of cytomegalovirus exposure and HLA in healthy donors. Repertoires were generated with immunoSEQ multiplex PCR, while TCRdb's copy carries only in-frame clones and drops some. The sample has 100,000 to 150,000 clones; approximately 95% are singletons. The sequencing input was PBMCs. These receptors came from a man between 18 and 29 years old in good health and CMV-seronegative. The CDR3 runs from the conserved cysteine through the conserved F or W. A D gene is named only where the DNA matches it firmly. Clone sizes are given selectively: once, few, many, or a class where the clone is expanded.

j_gene,d_gene,v_gene,abundance,CDR3nt,CDR3aa
TRBJ2-3,TRBD1,TRBV18,NA,TGTGCCAGCTCACCGGGACAGGGATCCATAAATACGCAGTATTTT,CASSPGQGSINTQYF
TRBJ2-5,NA,TRBV6-1,NA,TGTGCCAGCAGTGAAAGGGGGACGGCTTCTCAAGAGACCCAGTACTTC,CASSERGTASQETQYF
TRBJ1-4,NA,TRBV7-9,NA,TGTGCCAGCAGCCACAGACAGTATGAAAATGAAAAACTGTTTTTT,CASSHRQYENEKLFF
TRBJ2-1,NA,TRBV7-8,NA,TGTGCCAGCAGCTTGAAATTTACGGGGAGCTCCTACAATGAGCAGTTCTTC,CASSLKFTGSSYNEQFF
TRBJ1-2,NA,TRBV15,NA,TGTGCCACCAGCCCCACGGGAGGGGCGGGGTATGGCTACACCTTC,CATSPTGGAGYGYTF
TRBJ2-7,TRBD1,TRBV7-6,NA,TGTGCCAGCAGCGGACAGGGGTGGGACGAGCAGTACTTC,CASSGQGWDEQYF
TRBJ1-5,NA,TRBV30,NA,TGTGCCTGGAGTGTGGGCATTAGCAATCAGCCCCAGCATTTT,CAWSVGISNQPQHF
TRBJ2-7,NA,TRBV4-1,NA,TGCGCCAGCGCCATCCTCCCCGGGTCCTACGAGCAGTACTTC,CASAILPGSYEQYF
TRBJ1-2,TRBD1,TRBV13,once,TGTGCCACCGGGCTTCGGACAGGGGACATTCGGTATGGCTACACCTTC,CATGLRTGDIRYGYTF
TRBJ1-5,NA,TRBV30,NA,TGTGCCTGGAGTGTACAACGGAGTCAGCCCCAGCATTTT,CAWSVQRSQPQHF
TRBJ1-1,NA,TRBV28,NA,TGTGCCAGCAGTTTCAGGGACACTGAAGCTTTCTTT,CASSFRDTEAFF
TRBJ2-7,NA,TRBV19,NA,TGTGCCAATACGACAGATACCTACGAGCAGTACTTC,CANTTDTYEQYF
TRBJ1-4,NA,TRBV2,NA,TGTGCCAGCAGTGAAACATCTTCAACTAATGAAAAACTGTTTTTT,CASSETSSTNEKLFF
TRBJ1-2,TRBD1,TRBV30,NA,TGTGCCTGGAGCCGGACAGGGGGTGGCTACACCTTC,CAWSRTGGGYTF
TRBJ2-1,TRBD2,TRBV28,NA,TGTGCCAGCAGTTGGGCTAGCGGGAGGGTAGTTCAGTTCTTC,CASSWASGRVVQFF
TRBJ2-7,TRBD2,TRBV14,NA,TGTGCCAGCAGCCCCCTGGGGCTAGCGGGAGGGCCTTCCCCCTACGAGCAGTACTTC,CASSPLGLAGGPSPYEQYF
TRBJ2-3,TRBD2,TRBV5-1,NA,TGCGCCAGCAGTTTCGACAGCGGGAGGTGGGCAGATACGCAGTATTTT,CASSFDSGRWADTQYF
TRBJ2-7,TRBD2,TRBV19,NA,TGTGCCAGTAGTCCGGGACTAGTCTACGAGCAGTACTTC,CASSPGLVYEQYF
TRBJ2-7,NA,TRBV30,NA,TGTGCCTGGAGTGGACTTTCCGAGCAGTACTTC,CAWSGLSEQYF